This paragraph reports one TCR beta chain. In the PCR, 60 Vbeta and 13 Jbeta primers were used. The authors' processing: Per a later analysis, the number of unique TCR beta chains was 75 million to 90 million, of which roughly 10 million were shared. Profiling relied on immunoSEQ multiplex PCR, and the TCRdb table lists in-frame clones only, not all of them. V and J calls and clone size are given by that table; D and trimming were obtained from the DNA. The table has around 150,000 clones, 80% seen once. This sample was included in a study of cytomegalovirus exposure and HLA in healthy donors. V was clipped by 9 bases and J by 3 bases; unmatched bases: 11. CDR3 length: 17 residues. The germline CDR1 and CDR2 sequences are SNHLY and FYNNEI.

The source is a young man in good health. Sequencing was done on a sample of PBMCs. J is TRBJ2-5 and V is TRBV2, with 15 bases aligning to TRBD2. DNA for the CDR3: TGTGCCAGTATCGGACTAGCGGGAGGGCCCGTAGAAGAGACCCAGTACTTC. It is translated as CASIGLAGGPVEETQYF.